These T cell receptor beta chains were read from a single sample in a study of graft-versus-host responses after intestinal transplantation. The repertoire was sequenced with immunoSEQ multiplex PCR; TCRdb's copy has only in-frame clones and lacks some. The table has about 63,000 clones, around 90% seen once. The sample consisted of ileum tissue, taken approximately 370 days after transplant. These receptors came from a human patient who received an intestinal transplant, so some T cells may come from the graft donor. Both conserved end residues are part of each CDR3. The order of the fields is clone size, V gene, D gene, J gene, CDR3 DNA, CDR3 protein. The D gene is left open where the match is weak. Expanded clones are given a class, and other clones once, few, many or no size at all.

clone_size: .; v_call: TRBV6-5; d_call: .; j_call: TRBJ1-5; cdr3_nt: TGTGCCAGCAGTTACGATAGCAATCAGCCCCAGCATTTT; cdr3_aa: CASSYDSNQPQHF
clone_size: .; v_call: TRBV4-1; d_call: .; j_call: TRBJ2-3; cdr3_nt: TGCGCCAGCAGCCAAAGGCCCTCAGGGGGGAGGGCTGATACGCAGTATTTT; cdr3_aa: CASSQRPSGGRADTQYF
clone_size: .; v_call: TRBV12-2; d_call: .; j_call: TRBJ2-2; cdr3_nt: TGTGCAAGTCGCTTAAAACCGGGACTAGCGGACGGGGAGCTGTTTTTT; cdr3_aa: CASRLKPGLADGELFF
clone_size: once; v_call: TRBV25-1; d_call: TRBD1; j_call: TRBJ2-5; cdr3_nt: TGTGCCAGCAGTTTGATTTATACAGGGGGCACGGAAGAGCAGTACTTC; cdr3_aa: CASSLIYTGGTEEQYF
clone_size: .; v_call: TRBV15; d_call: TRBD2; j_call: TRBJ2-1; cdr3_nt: TGTGCCACCAGCAGAAATCTAGCGGGAGGGCCCTACAATGAGCAGTTCTTC; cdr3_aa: CATSRNLAGGPYNEQFF
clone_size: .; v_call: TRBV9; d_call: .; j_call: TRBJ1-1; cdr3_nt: TGTGCCAGCAGCGGACGACAGATATTGAACACTGAAGCTTTCTTT; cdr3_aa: CASSGRQILNTEAFF
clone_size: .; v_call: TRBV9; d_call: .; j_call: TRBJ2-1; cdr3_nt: TGTGCCAGCAGCGCGGACTATAGTGAGCAGTTCTTC; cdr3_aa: CASSADYSEQFF
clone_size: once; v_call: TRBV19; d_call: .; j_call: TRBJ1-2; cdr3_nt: TGTGCCACCGGACCCGGGTTGCTCTATGGCTACACCTTC; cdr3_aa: CATGPGLLYGYTF
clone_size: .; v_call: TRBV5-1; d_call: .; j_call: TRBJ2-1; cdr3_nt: TGCGCCAGCAGCGGTAGAACCTCCTACAATGAGCAGTTCTTC; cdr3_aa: CASSGRTSYNEQFF
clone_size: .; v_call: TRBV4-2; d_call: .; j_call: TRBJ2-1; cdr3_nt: TGTGCCAGCAGCCAAGAGACGGGAGCGCTATTTTATGAGCAGTTCTTC; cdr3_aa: CASSQETGALFYEQFF
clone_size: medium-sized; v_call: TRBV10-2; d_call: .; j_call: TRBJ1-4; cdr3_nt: TGCGCCAGCAGTCCAGGAAGGGAAAAACTGTTTTTT; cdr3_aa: CASSPGREKLFF
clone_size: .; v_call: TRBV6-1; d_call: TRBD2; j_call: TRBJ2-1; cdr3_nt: TGTGCCAGCACCGGGACTAGCGGGAGGGATGAGCAGTTCTTC; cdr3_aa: CASTGTSGRDEQFF
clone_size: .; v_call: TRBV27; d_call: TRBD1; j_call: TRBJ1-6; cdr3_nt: TGTGCCAGCAGCCTAGGTGCGGGACAGGGGTATTCACCCCTCCACTTT; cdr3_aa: CASSLGAGQGYSPLHF
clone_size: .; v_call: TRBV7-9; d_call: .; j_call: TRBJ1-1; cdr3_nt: TGTGCCAGCAGCCCCCCCGGGGTGGAAACTGAAGCTTTCTTT; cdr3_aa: CASSPPGVETEAFF
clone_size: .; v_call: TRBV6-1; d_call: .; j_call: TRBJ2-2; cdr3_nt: TGTGCCAGCAGTCAGGACCTGAACACCGGGGAGCTGTTTTTT; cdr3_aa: CASSQDLNTGELFF
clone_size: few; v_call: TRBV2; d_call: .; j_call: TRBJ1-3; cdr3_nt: TGTGCCCCGTCACGAGGCCAGGCAACTGGAAACACCATATATTTT; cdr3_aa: CAPSRGQATGNTIYF
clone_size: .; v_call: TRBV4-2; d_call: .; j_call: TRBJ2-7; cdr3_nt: TGTGCCAGCAGAGGAGGGTTAGATTACGAGCAGTACTTC; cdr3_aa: CASRGGLDYEQYF
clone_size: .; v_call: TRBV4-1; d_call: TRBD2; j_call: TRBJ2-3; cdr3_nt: TGCGCCAGCAGCCAAGTGGGAGCGGGGGCCTCCACAGATACGCAGTATTTT; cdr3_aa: CASSQVGAGASTDTQYF
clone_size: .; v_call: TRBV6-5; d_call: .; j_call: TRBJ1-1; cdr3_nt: TGTGCCAGCAGTTACGGACCACGGGCCCAAGCTTTCTTT; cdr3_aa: CASSYGPRAQAFF
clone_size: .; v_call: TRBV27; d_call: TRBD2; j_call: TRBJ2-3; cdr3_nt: TGTGCCACCAGGACTAGCGGCACAGATACGCAGTATTTT; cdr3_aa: CATRTSGTDTQYF
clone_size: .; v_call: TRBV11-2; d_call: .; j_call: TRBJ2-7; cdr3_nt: TGTGCCAGCAGCGAAGGGGGAGGCGAGCAGTACTTC; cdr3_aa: CASSEGGGEQYF
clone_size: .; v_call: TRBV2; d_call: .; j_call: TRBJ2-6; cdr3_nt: TGTGCCAGCAGCGGGGACTCTGGGGCCAACGTCCTGACTTTC; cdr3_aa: CASSGDSGANVLTF
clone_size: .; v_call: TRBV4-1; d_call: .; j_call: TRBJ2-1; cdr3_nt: TGCGCCAGCAGCCTACTTGAATCGGGACCCTCCTACAATGAGCAGTTCTTC; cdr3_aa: CASSLLESGPSYNEQFF
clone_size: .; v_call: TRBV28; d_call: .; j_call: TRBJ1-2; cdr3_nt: TGTGCCAGCAGTTTATCGAGATCTTATGGCTACACCTTC; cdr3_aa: CASSLSRSYGYTF
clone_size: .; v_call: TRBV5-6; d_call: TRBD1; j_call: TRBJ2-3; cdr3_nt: TGTGCCAGCAGCTCCGACAGGGGGCCTGGCACAGATACGCAGTATTTT; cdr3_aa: CASSSDRGPGTDTQYF
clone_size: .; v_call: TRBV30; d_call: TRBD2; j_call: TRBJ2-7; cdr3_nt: TGTGCCTGGACCCTAGCGGGAGACCTCTACGAGCAGTACTTC; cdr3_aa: CAWTLAGDLYEQYF
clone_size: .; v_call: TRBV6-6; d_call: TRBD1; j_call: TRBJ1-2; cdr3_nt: TGTGCCAGCAGTGAGACCGCGACAGGGGGCTATGGCTACACCTTC; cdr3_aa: CASSETATGGYGYTF
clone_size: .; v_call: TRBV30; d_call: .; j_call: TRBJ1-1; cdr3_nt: TGTGCCTGGAGTACCACCTCCGGGGGCGGGAAAGCTTTCTTT; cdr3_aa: CAWSTTSGGGKAFF
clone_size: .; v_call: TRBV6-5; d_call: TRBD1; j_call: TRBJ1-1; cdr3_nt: TGTGCCAGCAGAGCGGACAGGGTAACTTGGGCTGAAGCTTTCTTT; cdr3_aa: CASRADRVTWAEAFF
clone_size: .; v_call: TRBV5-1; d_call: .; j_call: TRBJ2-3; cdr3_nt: TGCGCCAGCAGCTTGGGTCTTACTAGCACAGATACGCAGTATTTT; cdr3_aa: CASSLGLTSTDTQYF
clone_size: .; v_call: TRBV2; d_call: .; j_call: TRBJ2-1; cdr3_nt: TGTGCCAGCGTCAAGGGCGGGATAACCTACAATGAGCAGTTCTTC; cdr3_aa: CASVKGGITYNEQFF
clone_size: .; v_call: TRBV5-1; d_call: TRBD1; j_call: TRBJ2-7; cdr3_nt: TGCGCCAGCAGCTTGGAAGGGACAGGGGTTTCCTACGAGCAGTACTTC; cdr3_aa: CASSLEGTGVSYEQYF
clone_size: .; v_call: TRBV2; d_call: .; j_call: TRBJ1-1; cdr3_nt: TGTGCCAGCAGCCCAAAGAGGGCAGCTCAATCATCGGGAGCTTTCTTT; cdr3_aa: CASSPKRAAQSSGAFF
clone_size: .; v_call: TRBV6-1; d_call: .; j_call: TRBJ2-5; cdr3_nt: TGTGCCAGCAGCTCCGAGTGGGGGGCGACCCAGTACTTC; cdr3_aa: CASSSEWGATQYF
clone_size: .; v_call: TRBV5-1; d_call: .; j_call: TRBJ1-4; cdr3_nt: TGCGCCAGCAGCTTGGGGCACACAACTAATGAAAAACTGTTTTTT; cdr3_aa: CASSLGHTTNEKLFF
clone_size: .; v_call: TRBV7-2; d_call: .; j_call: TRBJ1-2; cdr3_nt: TGTGCCAGCAGTCTAGGGCCAGGAACTAACTATGGCTACACCTTC; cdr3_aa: CASSLGPGTNYGYTF
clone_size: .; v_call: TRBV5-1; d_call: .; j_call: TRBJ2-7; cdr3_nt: TGCGCCAGCAGCTTACAGGGCGAGCAGTACTTC; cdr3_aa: CASSLQGEQYF
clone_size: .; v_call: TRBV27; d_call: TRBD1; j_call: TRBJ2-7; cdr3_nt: TGTGCCAGCAGTATCCAAGCAGGGGGTAGAAGCTACGAGCAGTACTTC; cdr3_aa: CASSIQAGGRSYEQYF
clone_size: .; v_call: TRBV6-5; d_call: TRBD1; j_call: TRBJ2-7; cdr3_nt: TGTGCCAGCAGTTACTGGCGCGGGACAGGGGGAGACGAGCAGTACTTC; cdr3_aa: CASSYWRGTGGDEQYF
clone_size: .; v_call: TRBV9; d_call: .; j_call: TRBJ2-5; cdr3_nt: TGTGCCAGCCGCCAAGGGGACCAAGAGACCCAGTACTTC; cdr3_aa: CASRQGDQETQYF
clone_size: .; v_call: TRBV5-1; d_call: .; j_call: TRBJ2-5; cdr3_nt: TGCGCCAGCAGCTCCGCGGAGTGGGACCAAGAGACCCAGTACTTC; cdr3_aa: CASSSAEWDQETQYF
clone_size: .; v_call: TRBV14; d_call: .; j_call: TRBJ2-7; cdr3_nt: TGTGCCAGCAGCCTATTTCCCTTGCCCTACGAGCAGTACTTC; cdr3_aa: CASSLFPLPYEQYF
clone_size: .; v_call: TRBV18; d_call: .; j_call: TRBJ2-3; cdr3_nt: TGTGCCAGCTCAACGGGACCCTACAGCACAGATACGCAGTATTTT; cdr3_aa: CASSTGPYSTDTQYF
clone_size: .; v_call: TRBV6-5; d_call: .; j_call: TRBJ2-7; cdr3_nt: TGTGCCAGCAGCGCCCGGGCGGGGTCTACCTACGAGCAGTACTTC; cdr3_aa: CASSARAGSTYEQYF
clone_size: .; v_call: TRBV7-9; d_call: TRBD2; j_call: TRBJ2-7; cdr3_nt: TGTGCCAGCAGCCAGGGCCTCGGGGGGACCTACGAGCAGTACTTC; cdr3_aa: CASSQGLGGTYEQYF
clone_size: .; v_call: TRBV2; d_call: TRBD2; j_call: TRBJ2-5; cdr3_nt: TGTGCCAGCGGGCGAACTAGCGGTCAAGAGACCCAGTACTTC; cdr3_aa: CASGRTSGQETQYF
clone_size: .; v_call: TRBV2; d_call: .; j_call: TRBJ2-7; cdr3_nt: TGTGCCAGCAGTGACTACGGGGAAAACTACGAGCAGTACTTC; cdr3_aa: CASSDYGENYEQYF
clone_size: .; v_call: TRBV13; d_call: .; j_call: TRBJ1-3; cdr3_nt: TGTGCCAGCAGCTTAGGATCCGGAAACACCATATATTTT; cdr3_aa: CASSLGSGNTIYF
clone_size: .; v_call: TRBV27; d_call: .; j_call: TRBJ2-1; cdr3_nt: TGTGCCAGCAGTGCGGACAGCTACAATGAGCAGTTCTTC; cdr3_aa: CASSADSYNEQFF
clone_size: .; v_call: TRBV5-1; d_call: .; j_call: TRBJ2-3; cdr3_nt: TGCGCCAGCAGCCCTCCACAGGATGCACGAGATACGCAGTATTTT; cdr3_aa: CASSPPQDARDTQYF
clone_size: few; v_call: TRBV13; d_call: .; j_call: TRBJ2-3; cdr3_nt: TGTGCCAGCAGCTGGGGAGATTTT; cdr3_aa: CASSWGDF
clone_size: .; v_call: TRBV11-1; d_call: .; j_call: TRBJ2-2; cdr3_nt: TGTGCCAGCAGCTTAGAAAGGCAGGGCACGAACACCGGGGAGCTGTTTTTT; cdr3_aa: CASSLERQGTNTGELFF
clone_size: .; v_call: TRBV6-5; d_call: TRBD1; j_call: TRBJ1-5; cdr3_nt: TGTGCCAGCAGAAACAGGGGCGATCAGCCCCAGCATTTT; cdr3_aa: CASRNRGDQPQHF
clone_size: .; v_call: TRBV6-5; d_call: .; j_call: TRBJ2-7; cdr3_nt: TGTGCCAGCAGTTCCACGGGCTACGAGCAGTACTTC; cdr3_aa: CASSSTGYEQYF